Following are 15 T cell receptor beta chains from one sample sequenced in a study of blood T cell repertoires in COVID-19. Sequencing used immunoSEQ multiplex PCR; TCRdb keeps in-frame clones, though not all of them. This sample yields 310,000 or so clones, of which roughly 87% are seen a single time; 2% to 2.5% belongs to the top ten. Specimen: peripheral blood. The receptors shown here come from a woman aged 45-65 years who had recovered from COVID-19.

Concerning this clone: This sample includes further DNA sequences coding for the same CDR3. This chain links TRBV3-1 (or the pseudogene TRBV3-2) with TRBJ1-1; D might be TRBD1 (6 bases). In germline, CDR1 is LGHDT, CDR2 YNNKEL (reference sequence). CDR3 length equals 13 residues. Deletions cut 1 base from V and 6 bases from J, with 9 bases between. The CDR3, as DNA: TGTGCCAGCAGCCAAGGCAGGGGTCCTGAAGCTTTCTTT. Encoded protein: CASSQGRGPEAFF.

This clone has only one observation. J is TRBJ1-5 and V is TRBV2, with D hard to call. This CDR3 has 19 amino acids. Germline assignment: CDR1 SNHLY and CDR2 FYNNEI. V was pared by 3 bases and J by 1 base, with 22 bases between. As DNA, the CDR3 is TGTGCCAGCAGTGATCCCCACGCTGAAGCGGAACCGAGCAATCAGCCCCAGCATTTT. Translation: CASSDPHAEAEPSNQPQHF.

The chain recombines TRBV19 with TRBJ2-1, with 8 bases lining up with TRBD1. V lost 5 bases to trimming and J lost 0 bases; unmatched junction nucleotides: 6. Germline CDR1 LNHDA, CDR2 SQIVND (reference sequence). The CDR3 spans 16 residues. In nucleotides, the CDR3 is TGTGCCAGTAGTTTTAGACAGGGGAGCTCCTACAATGAGCAGTTCTTC. As protein: CASSFRQGSSYNEQFF.

The chain carries TRBV21-1 and TRBJ2-2; TRBD2, the table's D call, was not compared with the DNA. TRBV21-1 is a known pseudogene. CDR3 size: 18 residues. CDR3 protein: CASSNGPGETEDTGELFF. The DNA for the CDR3 is TGTGCCAGCAGCAACGGGCCGGGAGAGACAGAGGACACCGGGGAGCTGTTTTTT.

The gene calls are TRBV7-8 and TRBJ1-2; D ambiguous. V shed 3 bases and J shed 8 bases, with 19 bases lying between them. Germline V gene sequence: CDR1 SGHVS, CDR2 FQNEAQ. The CDR3 runs 15 residues. As DNA, the CDR3 is TGTGCCAGCAGCTTGAGTGCTCGGCCCCTGGGCGGCTACACCTTC. Translated: CASSLSARPLGGYTF.

This clone has only one observation. This chain joins TRBV6-6 and TRBJ2-3; D is ambiguous. Per germline, CDR1 MNHNY and CDR2 SVGAGI (reference sequence). V shed 7 bases and J shed 2 bases, with 13 bases lying between them. The CDR3 consists of 14 residues. In DNA, the CDR3 is TGTGCCAGCAAAATCCAGCGCACCACAGATACGCAGTATTTT. Translated, it gives CASKIQRTTDTQYF.

This clone appeared a single time. The chain has TRBV28 and TRBJ2-1, with D possibly being TRBD2 (6 bases). This CDR3 contains 13 residues. V lost 6 bases to trimming and J lost 9 bases, with 15 bases between them. Germline V gives CDR1 MDHEN, CDR2 SYDVKM. The CDR3 reads CASSPPGGREQFF. In nucleotides, the CDR3 is TGTGCCAGCAGCCCCCCCGGGGGTCGTGAGCAGTTCTTC.

This clone turned up a few times. The chain carries TRBV18 and TRBJ2-1; 8 bases are a match to TRBD2. In germline, CDR1 is KGHSH, CDR2 LQKENI. The CDR3 totals 14 residues. The V segment lost 8 bases and the J segment 9 bases; nucleotides outside the gene matches: 12. CDR3 amino acids: CASQTGGPSLEQFF. CDR3 DNA: TGTGCCAGCCAGACGGGAGGGCCTTCTCTTGAGCAGTTCTTC.

This sequence joins TRBV9 and TRBJ2-1; 10 nucleotides match TRBD2. V dropped 0 bases and J dropped 7; count of bases not matched to a gene: 4. This CDR3 is built from 15 residues. From germline, CDR1 is SGDLS and CDR2 YYNGEE. CDR3 region: CASSVGASGSNEQFF. The CDR3 DNA follows: TGTGCCAGCAGCGTAGGCGCTAGCGGGAGTAATGAGCAGTTCTTC.

The genes are TRBV5-1 and TRBJ1-1, with D possibly TRBD1 on 6 matching bases. The germline V gene has CDR1 SGHRS and CDR2 YFSETQ. There are 15 residues in the CDR3. V gave up 4 bases and J gave up 4 bases, with 17 bases separating them. CDR3 DNA sequence: TGCGCCAGCAGCGAAACAGGGTCGAGGGTCACTGAAGCTTTCTTT. Its translation: CASSETGSRVTEAFF. The whole variable domain, filled in from reference TRBV5-1 and TRBJ1-1, reads KAGVTQTPRYLIKTRGQQVTLSCSPISGHRSVSWYQQTPGQGLQFLFEYFSETQRNKGNFPGRFSGRQFSNSRSEMNVSTLELGDSALYLCASSETGSRVTEAFFGQGTRLTVV.

CDR3 nucleotides: TGTGCCAGTAGGAAGACAGGGGACGAGCAGTACTTC. Encoded protein: CASRKTGDEQYF. This rearrangement joins TRBV19 to TRBJ2-7; 8 bases are shared with TRBD1. In germline, CDR1 is LNHDA, CDR2 SQIVND (reference sequence). After removal of 6 bases from V and 5 bases from J, the junction contained 3 bases not matched to a gene. This CDR3 is 12 amino acids long.

V gene TRBV4-3 combines with J gene TRBJ2-2; D is perhaps TRBD2 (5 bases). CDR3 length: 18 residues. Per the germline V gene, CDR1 is LGHNA and CDR2 is YSLEER. V was clipped by 0 bases and J by 7 bases, with 21 bases between them. The CDR3 DNA is TGCGCCAGCAGCCAAGAATCTCGGAAAGGAGGCCTTGACGGGGAGCTGTTTTTT. As protein: CASSQESRKGGLDGELFF.

The chain links TRBV9 to TRBJ1-6; 11 bases fit TRBD1. CDR1 is SGDLS and CDR2 is YYNGEE in the germline V gene. Losses at the gene ends were 3 bases for V and 7 bases for J; bases not matched to a gene: 3. The CDR3 length is 15 residues. The CDR3 DNA sequence: TGTGCCAGCAGCGCCCGGGACAGGGGGAATTCACCCCTCCACTTT. Its protein product is CASSARDRGNSPLHF.

The chain joins TRBV9 to TRBJ2-5; no reliable D call. V dropped 1 base and J dropped 1 base, with 5 bases sitting between them. Germline CDR1 reads SGDLS; CDR2 reads YYNGEE. There are 13 residues in the CDR3. The CDR3 reads CASSVSLQETQYF. The CDR3, as DNA: TGTGCCAGCAGCGTATCCCTCCAAGAGACCCAGTACTTC.

Concerning this clone: One end of the junction fails to match germline, which may point to a read error. The CDR3 DNA reads TGTGCTAGCAGCTCCTCGGGATTCGGTCCGTACTCTGGGGCCAACGTCCTGACTTTC. Translating it yields CASSSSGFGPYSGANVLTF. The J gene is TRBJ2-6, the V gene TRBV7-7; D is perhaps TRBD2 (5 bases). CDR1 is SSHAT, CDR2 FNYEAQ, per germline (reference sequence). This CDR3 has 19 amino acids.